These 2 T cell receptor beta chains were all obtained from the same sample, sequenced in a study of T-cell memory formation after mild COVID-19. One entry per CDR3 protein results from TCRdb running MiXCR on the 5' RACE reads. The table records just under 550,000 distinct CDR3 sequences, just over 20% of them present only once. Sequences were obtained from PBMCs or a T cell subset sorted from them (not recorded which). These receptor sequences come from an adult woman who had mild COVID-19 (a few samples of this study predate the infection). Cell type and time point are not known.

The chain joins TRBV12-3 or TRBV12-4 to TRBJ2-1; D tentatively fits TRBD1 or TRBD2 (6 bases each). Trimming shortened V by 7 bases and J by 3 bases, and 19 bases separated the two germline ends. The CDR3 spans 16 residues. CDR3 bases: TGTGCCAGCACCCCGGGAACGGGGGCCCACTACAATGAGCAGTTCTTC. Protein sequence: CASTPGTGAHYNEQFF.

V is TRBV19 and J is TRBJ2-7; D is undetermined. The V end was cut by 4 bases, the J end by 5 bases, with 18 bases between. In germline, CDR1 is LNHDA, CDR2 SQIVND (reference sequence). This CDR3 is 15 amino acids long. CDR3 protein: CASSNQDSMLDEQYF. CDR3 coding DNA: TGTGCCAGTAGTAACCAGGATAGTATGTTGGACGAGCAGTACTTC.